This TCR beta chain emerged from a study of CXCR3 chemokines and chemotherapy response in bladder cancer (dated 2022 in TCRdb). Context from the whole study: The study set out to examine whether the activity of the CXCR3 chemokine system within tumors predicted response to chemotherapy in human bladder cancer.

To note about this clonotype: The antigen it binds to is not known. No base-level quality is on record; no much larger clone is a single base apart.

There are 15 amino acids in the CDR3, from cysteine to phenylalanine inclusive. This entry keeps only the CDR3 DNA: 45 bases, framed from base 1. CDR1 SEHNR and CDR2 FQNEAQ are derived from the germline V gene (reference sequence). The V end loses 7 bases and the J end loses 1 base, and a stretch of 11 bases separates them. Libraries came from PCR. TCRdb records Illumina HiSeq 2500 as the sequencer. In TCRdb, the public reads were trimmed at Q25 with fastp and aligned with MiXCR, with productive beta chains retained. Duplicate CDR3 protein sequences are folded into a single record with the most common DNA and genes. The table for this sample lists about 2,300 distinct CDR3 sequences; 6.5% to 9% of them were counted only once. Around 33% of the sample goes to the ten largest clones.

The receptor was isolated from a human donor with bladder cancer that responded to neoadjuvant chemotherapy. This sequence uses TRBV7-9 and TRBJ1-6; perhaps TRBD1 is the D gene, with 5 bases matching. Collection of the sample occurred from a patient whose treatment included neoadjuvant chemotherapy. The DNA sequence is given as TGTGCCAGCACCCTGGGGGAGTCCTATAATTCACCCCTCCACTTT. It is translated as CASTLGESYNSPLHF.